Below, 30 T cell receptor beta chains from the same sample are listed, as sequenced in a study of shared clonotypes between healthy human individuals (dated by TCRdb to 2020 to 2022). Receptor amplification or capture employed the immunoSEQ multiplex PCR assay. In TCRdb, the immuneACCESS table is reduced to in-frame sequences with V and J assigned. These tables do not hold every clone; where another copy was compared, an unresolved V gene accounts for under half, and the others remain unexplained. This sample lists 1,500,000 or so clones; roughly 96% were detected once. The top ten constitute 1% to 1.5% of the sample. Sequenced input: naive CD4+ T cells sorted from blood. In the paper's terms, the cell subset or site label means: CD45RA+ positively selected. The receptors come from a man aged 30-40 years in good health.

The chain is built from TRBV7-2 and TRBJ1-2; D is possibly TRBD1 (5 bases). V lost 5 bases, J lost 4 bases, and 17 bases lay in between. Germline assignment: CDR1 SGHTA and CDR2 FQGNSA. This CDR3 region has 15 residues. CDR3 DNA sequence: TGTGCCAGCAGCCTTCGTGTGGGGCTATCCTATGGCTACACCTTC. It codes for CASSLRVGLSYGYTF.

The chain has TRBV2 and TRBJ1-3; D gene uncertain. Germline loops: CDR1 SNHLY, CDR2 FYNNEI. V gave up 6 bases and J gave up 2 bases, with 8 bases separating them. The CDR3 is 13 amino acids. CDR3 bases: TGTGCCAGCAGAACTGAACCTGGAAACACCATATATTTT. As protein: CASRTEPGNTIYF.

This CDR3 reads CASSSTPGQGVEQYF. The CDR3 bases are TGTGCCAGCAGCTCGACCCCGGGACAGGGGGTCGAGCAGTACTTC. V usage is TRBV7-2 and J usage is TRBJ2-7, with 11 bases lining up with TRBD1. J lost 6 bases, V lost 4 bases, and 8 bases had no gene match. In germline, CDR1 is SGHTA, CDR2 FQGNSA. The CDR3 runs 15 residues.

The rearrangement uses TRBV4-3 and TRBJ2-1, with 7 nucleotides matching TRBD2. The CDR3 covers 15 residues. Germline CDR1 is LGHNA and CDR2 is YSLEER. V lost 3 bases and J lost 2; bases outside the gene matches: 4. CDR3 residues: CASSQPGLPYNEQFF. The DNA of the CDR3 is TGCGCCAGCAGCCAGCCGGGACTACCCTACAATGAGCAGTTCTTC.

The rearrangement joins TRBV4-2 to TRBJ2-7; 13 bases map to TRBD2. The CDR3 consists of 16 residues. Germline V gene sequence: CDR1 LGHNA, CDR2 YNFKEQ. Trimming took 0 bases from V and 7 from J; bases not matched to a gene: 6. The CDR3 region has the DNA TGTGCCAGCAGCCAAGATCCCAGGACTAGCGGGAGTGAGCAGTACTTC. This encodes CASSQDPRTSGSEQYF.

The rearrangement uses TRBV6-5 and TRBJ2-3; D may correspond to TRBD1 or TRBD2 (5 bases each). V shed 2 bases and J shed 0 bases, with 12 bases lying between them. The CDR3 spans 16 residues. Looked up from germline, CDR1 is MNHEY and CDR2 is SVGAGI. CDR3 sequence reads: CASSYLGTLSTDTQYF. The CDR3 DNA reads TGTGCCAGCAGTTACCTGGGGACCCTAAGCACAGATACGCAGTATTTT.

This chain uses TRBV4-3 with TRBJ2-3, with 12 bases identical to TRBD1. V dropped 3 bases and J dropped 6; count of bases not matched to a gene: 16. CDR1 and CDR2 (germline): LGHNA, YSLEER. The CDR3 is 19 amino acids. CDR3 sequence: CASSQAPAGTGGLLDTQYF. In nucleotides, the CDR3 is TGCGCCAGCAGCCAGGCTCCCGCCGGGACAGGGGGCTTACTGGATACGCAGTATTTT.

The gene calls are TRBV9 and TRBJ2-2, with unresolved D. CDR1 SGDLS and CDR2 YYNGEE come from the germline V gene. This CDR3 region has 14 residues. The V end lost 0 bases, the J end lost 5 bases, and 8 bases lay between the germline ends. The CDR3 nucleotides are TGTGCCAGCAGCGTAGATCGGTCGACCGGGGAGCTGTTTTTT. Residues: CASSVDRSTGELFF.

This clone appeared once. The J gene is TRBJ2-7, the V gene TRBV29-1, with TRBD1 as a possible D gene (5 bases). V was cut by 5 bases and J by 5 bases, with 16 bases left in between. The length of the CDR3 is 13 residues. Germline-derived CDR1 and CDR2 are SQVTM and ANQGSEA. CDR3 in DNA: TGCAGCGTTTTTTCTTTGGGGCAGAACGAGCAGTACTTC. It specifies CSVFSLGQNEQYF.

The V and J genes are TRBV6-5 and TRBJ1-1; D is undetermined. Germline-derived CDR1 and CDR2 are MNHEY and SVGAGI. Trimming shortened V by 0 bases and J by 1 base, and 9 bases separated the two germline ends. The length of the CDR3 is 15 residues. DNA of the CDR3: TGTGCCAGCAGTTACTCCGGCCGAACGAACACTGAAGCTTTCTTT. It encodes CASSYSGRTNTEAFF.

V is TRBV5-4 and J is TRBJ1-1, with unresolved D. The V and J ends lost 1 base and 11 bases respectively, with 21 bases between them. The CDR3 is 15 amino acids. CDR1 SGHNT and CDR2 YYREEE come from the germline V gene (reference sequence). The CDR3 loop reads CASSLNTFLHAGAFF. CDR3 nucleotides: TGTGCCAGCAGCTTGAACACATTCCTACACGCCGGGGCTTTCTTT.

The rearrangement joins TRBV6-5 to TRBJ2-6, with D unclear. The V gene lost 5 bases and the J gene lost 1 base, with 9 bases spanning the gap. CDR3 size: 15 residues. The V gene's germline CDR1 is MNHEY and CDR2 SVGAGI. The CDR3 nucleotides read TGTGCCAGCAGTCTCGACACATCTGGGGCCAACGTCCTGACTTTC. It codes for CASSLDTSGANVLTF.

The chain carries TRBV6-4 and TRBJ2-1; 7 bases map to TRBD2. CDR1 is MRHNA and CDR2 is SNTAGT in the germline V gene. The CDR3 length is 17 residues. V shed 0 bases and J 9 bases; nucleotides not matched to a gene: 14. CDR3 sequence reads: CASSDSVRAGVLAEQFF. CDR3 sequence (DNA): TGTGCCAGCAGTGACTCGGTTAGGGCGGGAGTATTGGCTGAGCAGTTCTTC.

This sequence joins TRBV6-6 and TRBJ2-7; D remains ambiguous. CDR1 and CDR2 from the germline V gene are MNHNY and SVGAGI (reference sequence). The germline V and J ends were trimmed by 2 bases and 4 bases, with 3 bases remaining between them. The CDR3 runs to 11 residues. In nucleotides, the CDR3 is TGTGCCAGCAGTTACGTGTACGAGCAGTACTTC. Its protein product is CASSYVYEQYF.

The chain uses TRBV11-2 and TRBJ2-7; 7 bases are a match to TRBD2. Looked up from germline, CDR1 is SGHAT and CDR2 is FQNNGV. V gave up 7 bases and J gave up 2 bases; unmatched junction bases: 11. The CDR3 extends over 15 amino acids. The CDR3 DNA reads TGTGCCAGCACCCCTTGGGCTAGCGGAACCTACGAGCAGTACTTC. It specifies CASTPWASGTYEQYF.

The rearrangement links TRBV6-1 to TRBJ2-1; 9 bases map to TRBD1. The CDR3 is 13 residues long. After removal of 4 bases from V and 11 bases from J, the junction contained 6 bases not matched to a gene. Germline CDR1 is MNHNS and CDR2 is SASEGT. CDR3 in DNA: TGTGCCAGCAGTGCCGGACAGGGGTTGAAGCAGTTCTTC. Translated, it gives CASSAGQGLKQFF.

The chain links TRBV6-5 to TRBJ1-2; TRBD1 might be the D (5 bases). This CDR3 comprises 12 residues. The germline V and J ends were trimmed by 4 bases and 7 bases, with 10 bases remaining between them. Germline lookup yields CDR1 MNHEY and CDR2 SVGAGI. CDR3 in DNA: TGTGCCAGCAGTTCTGGGGGAGGTGGCTACACCTTC. Its translation is CASSSGGGGYTF.

The J gene is TRBJ2-3, the V gene TRBV28; 9 nucleotides match TRBD2. CDR1 and CDR2 (germline): MDHEN, SYDVKM. The CDR3 is 15 residues long. V dropped 4 bases and J dropped 5; count of bases not matched to a gene: 7. The CDR3 reads CASSSIAGAEDTQYF. The DNA of the CDR3 is TGTGCCAGCAGTTCTATAGCGGGAGCAGAAGATACGCAGTATTTT.

V and J are TRBV19 and TRBJ2-2; D gene ambiguous. V lost 4 bases and J 7 bases, leaving 16 bases between the germline ends. This CDR3 is built from 15 residues. Germline V lookup: CDR1 LNHDA, CDR2 SQIVND (reference sequence). The CDR3, as DNA: TGTGCCAGTAGTAATTCCTTTAGGCTTGGCGGGGAGCTGTTTTTT. Translating gives CASSNSFRLGGELFF.

The J gene is TRBJ2-3, the V gene TRBV9; TRBD2 might be the D (6 bases). This CDR3 spans 15 amino acids. Germline V gives CDR1 SGDLS, CDR2 YYNGEE. Trimming stripped 7 bases from V and 1 base from J, with 16 bases between. For the CDR3, the DNA is TGTGCCAGCGGACCTCGGGACTGGGGCACAGATACGCAGTATTTT. Protein: CASGPRDWGTDTQYF.

The genes are TRBV18 and TRBJ2-1, with 8 bases aligning to TRBD1. J was trimmed by 8 bases and V by 5 bases; bases with no gene match: 11. CDR3 length: 15 amino acids. The germline gives CDR1 KGHSH, CDR2 LQKENI. CDR3 sequence (DNA): TGTGCCAGCTCAGCCCGGTTACAGGGGGTGGATGAGCAGTTCTTC. Amino acid sequence: CASSARLQGVDEQFF.

V is TRBV29-1 and J is TRBJ1-4; tentative D call: TRBD1 (5 bases). CDR3 length: 12 amino acids. Germline CDR1 and CDR2: SQVTM and ANQGSEA. The germline V and J ends were trimmed by 6 bases and 6 bases, with 11 bases remaining between them. In nucleotides, the CDR3 is TGCAGCGTCCGAGGGGCCGATGAAAAACTGTTTTTT. Translating gives CSVRGADEKLFF.

This clone was counted a single time. The chain recombines TRBV13 with TRBJ2-5, with 14 bases identical to TRBD2. The germline V gene encodes CDR1 PRHDT and CDR2 FYEKMQ (reference sequence). Trimming took 5 bases from V and 4 from J; bases not matched to a gene: 9. CDR3 length: 17 amino acids. The CDR3 loop reads CASSRGLAGAMGETQYF. In DNA form, the CDR3 reads TGTGCCAGCAGCCGGGGACTAGCGGGGGCTATGGGAGAGACCCAGTACTTC. Drawing the rest from reference TRBV13 and TRBJ2-5, the complete variable domain is AAGVIQSPRHLIKEKRETATLKCYPIPRHDTVYWYQQGPGQDPQFLISFYEKMQSDKGSIPDRFSAQQFSDYHSELNMSSLELGDSALYFCASSRGLAGAMGETQYFGPGTRLLVL.

The V call is TRBV5-1, the J call TRBJ2-2; TRBD1 might be the D (5 bases). Trimming took off 4 bases at V and 1 base at J, with 14 bases between the two ends. Germline V lookup: CDR1 SGHRS, CDR2 YFSETQ. The CDR3 spans 16 residues. The CDR3 DNA reads as TGCGCCAGCAGCCTAACGCAGGGAAGGAACACCGGGGAGCTGTTTTTT. Translation: CASSLTQGRNTGELFF.

As concerns this clone: Other nucleotide sequences in the sample specify the same CDR3. The chain employs TRBV9 and TRBJ2-1; 8 positions match TRBD1. Trimming removed 0 bases from V and 3 bases from J; junction bases left unmatched: 5. Germline V gene lookup returns CDR1 SGDLS and CDR2 YYNGEE. The CDR3 is 16 residues long. CDR3 protein: CASSVVGTGGYNEQFF. DNA of the CDR3: TGTGCCAGCAGCGTAGTTGGGACAGGTGGCTACAATGAGCAGTTCTTC.

The chain has TRBV5-4 and TRBJ2-7; D is undetermined. Germline V CDR1 and CDR2: SGHNT, YYREEE (reference sequence). V was trimmed by 2 bases and J by 0 bases, leaving 6 bases between them. The CDR3 covers 13 residues. The CDR3 sequence is CASSFYDSYEQYF. CDR3 coding DNA: TGTGCCAGCAGCTTTTACGACTCCTACGAGCAGTACTTC.

In the case of this clone: The junction and the germline gene differ at one end; a read error may be behind it. The CDR3 nucleotides are TGTGCCAGCAGCCTAACCGGGACAACATACGAGCAGTACTTC. It yields the protein CASSLTGTTYEQYF. The chain combines TRBV7-3 with TRBJ2-7; D is possibly TRBD1 (6 bases). The CDR3 sequence is 14 residues long. CDR1 and CDR2 (germline): SGHTA, FQGTGA. The full variable domain, with the rest looked up from reference TRBV7-3 and TRBJ2-7, is GAGVSQTPSNKVTEKGKYVELRCDPISGHTALYWYRQSLGQGPEFLIYFQGTGAADDSGLPNDRFFAVRPEGSVSTLKIQRTERGDSAVYLCASSLTGTTYEQYFGPGTRLTVT.

This clone was seen a few times. The junction and the germline gene differ at one end; a read error may be behind it. This chain uses TRBV7-8 with TRBJ2-7, with D possibly being TRBD2 (6 bases). Germline CDR1 is SGHVS and CDR2 is FQNEAQ. CDR3 length equals 14 residues. The CDR3 bases are TGTGCCAGCAGCTTAGTAACGGGAGAGGGGAAAATGGACTTC. Encoded protein: CASSLVTGEGKMDF.

The chain is built from TRBV5-5 and TRBJ2-2; possibly TRBD1 for D (6 bases). CDR3 size: 15 residues. The V and J ends lost 0 bases and 3 bases respectively, with 9 bases between them. Germline V gene sequence: CDR1 SGHKS, CDR2 YYEKEE (reference sequence). CDR3 coding DNA: TGTGCCAGCAGCTTGGGGGGGCACGACACCGGGGAGCTGTTTTTT. This encodes CASSLGGHDTGELFF.

The chain links TRBV4-1 to TRBJ2-1, with TRBD2 identical over 9 bases. V was pared by 5 bases and J by 4 bases, with 12 bases of the junction left unmatched. Germline CDR1 reads MGHRA; CDR2 reads YSYEKL. This CDR3 has 17 residues. CDR3 sequence: CASSLSISGSPYNEQFF. In DNA form, the CDR3 reads TGCGCCAGCAGCTTAAGTATTAGCGGGAGCCCTTACAATGAGCAGTTCTTC.